This record concerns one T cell receptor beta chain sequence. While infection was still active, Seattle patients were enrolled and then followed longitudinally. This specimen comes from a study of blood T cell repertoires in COVID-19. Study overall: Researchers got acute and convalescent COVID-19 samples from the United States, Italy and Spain. PBMCs, B-cell-depleted T cells, or T cells were the source of the cDNA or gDNA that made up the material.

The CDR3 runs 19 residues. CDR1 is SGHNT, CDR2 YYREEE, per germline (reference sequence). V gave up 1 base and J gave up 3 bases, with 26 bases separating them. Per the authors' pipeline: Reference gene primer amplification gave nucleated cell count estimates. The method was immunoSEQ multiplex PCR; TCRdb's version includes in-frame clones alone and lacks a portion of them. That table is the source of V, J and clone size, and D and trimming were worked out from the DNA. The sample records 200,000 to 250,000 clones, about 93% being singletons. Material: peripheral blood. The source is a man in his 60s with COVID-19, enrolled during active disease. The genes are TRBV5-4 and TRBJ2-7; TRBD1 might be the D (5 bases). The CDR3 loop is CASSLQIVSDLKRGYEQYF. In DNA form, the CDR3 reads TGTGCCAGCAGCTTGCAGATTGTTTCCGACCTCAAAAGGGGCTACGAGCAGTACTTC.